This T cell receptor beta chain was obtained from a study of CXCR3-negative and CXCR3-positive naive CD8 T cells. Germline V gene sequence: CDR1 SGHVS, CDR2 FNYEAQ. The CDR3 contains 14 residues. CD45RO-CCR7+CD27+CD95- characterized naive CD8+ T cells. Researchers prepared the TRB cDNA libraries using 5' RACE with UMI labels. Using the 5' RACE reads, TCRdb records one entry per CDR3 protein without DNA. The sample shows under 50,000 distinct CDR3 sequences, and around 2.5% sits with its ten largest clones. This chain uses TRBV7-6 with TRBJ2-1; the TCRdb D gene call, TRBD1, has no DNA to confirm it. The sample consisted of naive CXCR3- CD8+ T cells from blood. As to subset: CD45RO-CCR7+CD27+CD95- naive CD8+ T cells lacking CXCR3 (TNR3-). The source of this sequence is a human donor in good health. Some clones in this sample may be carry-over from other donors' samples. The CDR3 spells CASSSRDTYNEQFF.